Listed here are 27 T cell receptor beta chains from one sample, sequenced in a study of neurological immune-mediated disorders (dated by TCRdb to the late 2010s). The protocol used for the library was 5' RACE. The sequencer was an Illumina HiSeq 2500. Through fastp at Q25 and MiXCR, TCRdb rebuilt clones from the public reads, retaining in-frame beta chains. Records with the same CDR3 protein are collapsed into one entry carrying the most frequent genes and DNA. The table for this sample lists 40,000 or so distinct CDR3 sequences; more than 6.5% of them were counted only once. The biggest ten clones account for 4.4% of the sample. Sequencing was done on a sample of PBMCs. These TCRs come from a woman in her thirties or forties in good health.

This clonotype has ten or more counts. The chain couples TRBV6-4 to TRBJ2-3, with 11 nucleotides matching TRBD2. The CDR3 runs 15 residues. V dropped 5 bases and J dropped 7; count of bases not matched to a gene: 8. Germline values: CDR1 MRHNA, CDR2 SNTAGT. CDR3 protein: CASSLLAGESYTQYF. DNA for the CDR3: TGTGCCAGCAGTCTACTAGCGGGGGAATCATATACGCAGTATTTT.

On this clonotype itself: At one end, the junction sequence differs from germline, possibly due to a read error. The chain is built from TRBV2 and TRBJ2-7; 7 positions agree with TRBD2. CDR1 is SNHLY, CDR2 FYNNEI, per germline. The CDR3 has 16 amino acids. CDR3 in amino acids: CASREAGGGRGYEQYF. In nucleotides, the CDR3 is TGTGCCAGCCGTGAAGCCGGTGGCGGGAGAGGGTACGAGCAGTACTTC.

The table lists this clonotype with many counts. This chain links TRBV30 with TRBJ2-1; 7 bases match TRBD2. After removal of 0 bases from V and 5 bases from J, the junction contained 7 bases not matched to a gene. There are 15 residues in the CDR3. CDR1 is GTSNPN, CDR2 SVGIG, per germline (reference sequence). The CDR3 DNA follows: TGTGCCTGGAGTGTACTGACTAGCAGAGACAATGAGCAGTTCTTC. Its translation is CAWSVLTSRDNEQFF.

This clonotype was seen at least ten times. The genes are TRBV12-3 or TRBV12-4 and TRBJ1-1, with D perhaps TRBD1 (5 bases). The CDR3 covers 13 residues. The ends were cut back, 3 bases at V and 4 bases at J, with 9 bases in the middle. This chain's CDR3 is CASSFGGVTEAFF. Here the CDR3 DNA reads TGTGCCAGCAGTTTCGGAGGGGTCACTGAAGCTTTCTTT.

This clonotype was seen repeatedly, ten times or more. The CDR3 region is CASSRTGELFF. In nucleotides, the CDR3 is TGTGCCAGCAGTCGCACCGGGGAGCTGTTTTTT. This chain connects TRBV12-3 or TRBV12-4 to TRBJ2-2; D remains ambiguous. V shed 5 bases and J shed 4 bases, with 2 bases lying between them. The CDR3 runs 11 residues.

The chain joins TRBV30 to TRBJ1-5; D possibly corresponds to TRBD1 (5 bases). Per the germline V gene, CDR1 is GTSNPN and CDR2 is SVGIG (reference sequence). Trimming removed 1 base from V and 4 bases from J, with 11 bases in between. CDR3 length: 14 amino acids. CDR3 sequence reads: CAWSEGSGNQPQHF. CDR3 in DNA: TGTGCCTGGAGTGAAGGATCAGGGAATCAGCCCCAGCATTTT. Filled out from reference TRBV30 and TRBJ1-5, the complete variable domain reads SQTIHQWPATLVQPVGSPLSLECTVEGTSNPNLYWYRQAAGRGLQLLFYSVGIGQISSEVPQNLSASRPQDRQFILSSKKLLLSDSGFYLCAWSEGSGNQPQHFGDGTRLSIL.

This clonotype was seen ten or more times. V gene TRBV29-1 combines with J gene TRBJ2-1; TRBD1 agrees at 8 bases. The V gene end was trimmed by 7 bases and the J gene end by 7 bases; junction bases not matched to a gene: 3. Germline CDR1 SQVTM, CDR2 ANQGSEA. CDR3 length: 11 amino acids. The CDR3 reads CSGNRGNEQFF. As DNA, the CDR3 is TGCAGCGGGAACAGGGGGAATGAGCAGTTCTTC.

This clonotype was counted ten times or more. J is TRBJ2-3 and V is TRBV6-6; no clear D. This CDR3 is 12 amino acids long. Germline CDR1 and CDR2: MNHNY and SVGAGI (reference sequence). V lost 0 bases, J lost 6 bases, and 4 bases lay in between. The CDR3 loop reads CASSYSVDTQYF. The CDR3 nucleotides are TGTGCCAGCAGTTACTCGGTGGATACGCAGTATTTT.

This clonotype has at least ten counts. V and J are TRBV29-1 and TRBJ1-2; D not certain. This CDR3 has 9 residues. The V end lost 4 bases, the J end lost 7 bases, and 4 bases lay between the germline ends. In germline, CDR1 is SQVTM, CDR2 ANQGSEA. As DNA, the CDR3 is TGCAGCGTTGGGGCTGGCTACACCTTC. Its protein is CSVGAGYTF.

This clonotype was counted many times. This chain joins TRBV5-1 and TRBJ2-5; maybe TRBD2 (6 bases). Per germline, CDR1 SGHRS and CDR2 YFSETQ. Trimming cost V 0 bases and J 3 bases, with 12 bases left between them. This CDR3 comprises 15 residues. The CDR3 DNA reads as TGCGCCAGCAGCTTGGGACCGGAGGGTGAAGAGACCCAGTACTTC. Protein: CASSLGPEGEETQYF.

There are many counts of this clonotype. CDR3 loop: CASRKTYNEQFF. CDR3 in DNA: TGTGCCAGCAGGAAGACTTACAATGAGCAGTTCTTC. V gene TRBV11-2 combines with J gene TRBJ2-1, with no clear D. Germline CDR1 is SGHAT and CDR2 is FQNNGV. The CDR3 contains 12 residues. The V end lost 6 bases, the J end lost 4 bases, and 7 bases lay between the germline ends.

This clonotype was found many times. V gene TRBV9 combines with J gene TRBJ2-1; 11 nucleotides match TRBD1. Germline loops: CDR1 SGDLS, CDR2 YYNGEE. This CDR3 is built from 15 residues. With V trimmed by 6 bases and J by 6 bases, 8 bases remained unmatched. The CDR3 sequence is CASNSPGQGVNEQFF. In DNA, the CDR3 is TGTGCCAGCAATTCTCCGGGACAGGGGGTCAATGAGCAGTTCTTC.

The sample holds many counts of this clonotype. This chain uses TRBV20-1 with TRBJ1-6; D may be TRBD1 (6 bases). This CDR3 spans 16 amino acids. V was clipped by 2 bases and J by 5 bases, with 16 bases between them. The germline gives CDR1 DFQATT, CDR2 SNEGSKA (reference sequence). DNA for the CDR3: TGCAGTGCTAGACCCCCTCCTGGGGGCGATAATTCACCCCTCCACTTT. Translating gives CSARPPPGGDNSPLHF.

This clonotype was detected ten times or more. The gene calls are TRBV20-1 and TRBJ1-5; D is unresolved. The CDR3 is 15 amino acids. In germline, CDR1 is DFQATT, CDR2 SNEGSKA (reference sequence). The V and J ends lost 0 bases and 0 bases respectively, with 9 bases between them. CDR3 nucleotide sequence: TGCAGTGCTAGAGATCGAGAGGGTAGCAATCAGCCCCAGCATTTT. Protein: CSARDREGSNQPQHF.

This clonotype was seen at least ten times. The V and J genes are TRBV6-5 and TRBJ2-5; maybe TRBD2 (6 bases). This CDR3 spans 15 amino acids. Trimming took 2 bases from V and 6 from J, leaving 16 bases between them. Germline CDR1 MNHEY, CDR2 SVGAGI. The CDR3 loop reads CASSYDRLDLKTQYF. CDR3 in DNA: TGTGCCAGCAGTTACGATCGACTAGATCTGAAGACCCAGTACTTC.

This clonotype was picked up many times. The chain combines TRBV4-1 with TRBJ2-7; D assignment may be TRBD1 or TRBD2 (5 bases each). Per germline, CDR1 MGHRA and CDR2 YSYEKL. Between the trimmed V and J ends, which lost 0 bases and 7 bases, there was a span of 13 bases. The CDR3 is made up of 14 amino acids. This chain's CDR3 is CASSQEWTSGEQYV. The CDR3 DNA reads TGCGCCAGCAGCCAAGAGTGGACATCGGGAGAGCAGTACGTC.

This clonotype has a count of ten or more. This chain connects TRBV12-3 or TRBV12-4 to TRBJ1-3; tentatively, D is TRBD1 (5 bases). The CDR3 runs to 15 residues. The V and J ends lost 7 bases and 3 bases respectively, with 16 bases between them. CDR3 region: CASTPGAGFGNTIYF. CDR3 nucleotides: TGTGCCAGCACTCCCGGGGCGGGGTTTGGAAACACCATATATTTT.

Ten or more counts support this clonotype. The V gene is TRBV24-1, the J gene TRBJ2-7; D ambiguous. The V gene's germline CDR1 is KGHDR and CDR2 SFDVKD. V lost 9 bases, J lost 2 bases, and 7 bases lay in between. The length of the CDR3 is 11 residues. DNA of the CDR3: TGTGCCACCGAAATCCCCTACGAGCAGTACGTC. Its protein product is CATEIPYEQYV.

At least ten counts were recorded for this clonotype. This rearrangement joins TRBV5-6 to TRBJ2-7; no reliable D call. Per the germline V gene, CDR1 is SGHDT and CDR2 is YYEEEE. The CDR3 runs 13 residues. Deletions cut 1 base from V and 3 bases from J, with 8 bases between. The DNA of the CDR3 is TGTGCCAGCAGCTTGTTAGCCCTCTACGAGCAGTACTTC. Translated, it gives CASSLLALYEQYF.

This clonotype was seen repeatedly, ten times or more. The chain links TRBV5-5 to TRBJ1-1, with D uncertain. CDR3 length equals 17 residues. Trimming took off 0 bases at V and 3 bases at J, with 18 bases between the two ends. From germline, CDR1 is SGHKS and CDR2 YYEKEE (reference sequence). CDR3 protein: CASSLEYAGLRDTEAFF. In nucleotides, the CDR3 is TGTGCCAGCAGCTTGGAGTACGCAGGTCTGAGGGACACTGAAGCTTTCTTT. Complete variable domain (other parts from reference TRBV5-5 and TRBJ1-1): DAGVTQSPTHLIKTRGQQVTLRCSPISGHKSVSWYQQVLGQGPQFIFQYYEKEERGRGNFPDRFSARQFPNYSSELNVNALLLGDSALYLCASSLEYAGLRDTEAFFGQGTRLTVV.

Many counts were recorded for this clonotype. This chain links TRBV24-1 with TRBJ2-7; D is unclear. Germline V gene sequence: CDR1 KGHDR, CDR2 SFDVKD. The CDR3 loop spans 13 amino acids. V lost 3 bases to trimming and J lost 5 bases, with 10 bases between them. The CDR3 sequence: CATSDPPADEQYF. As DNA, the CDR3 is TGTGCCACCAGTGATCCCCCAGCAGACGAGCAGTACTTC.

The table lists this clonotype with many counts. V gene TRBV15 combines with J gene TRBJ2-2; no clear D. The V end was cut by 1 base, the J end by 7 bases, with 10 bases between. In germline, CDR1 is LNHNV, CDR2 YYDKDF (reference sequence). This CDR3 contains 14 residues. CDR3 residues: CATSRARSVGELFF. The CDR3 DNA reads as TGTGCCACCAGCAGAGCACGGAGTGTCGGGGAGCTGTTTTTT.

Many counts were recorded for this clonotype. The chain combines TRBV27 with TRBJ2-1; 11 positions match TRBD1. The V and J ends lost 0 bases and 8 bases, in that order; junction bases with no gene match: 6. The CDR3 loop spans 16 amino acids. Germline V gene lookup returns CDR1 MNHEY and CDR2 SMNVEV (reference sequence). The CDR3, as DNA: TGTGCCAGCAGTTTATCGGCGGGACAGGGGGGCGATGAGCAGTTCTTC. Residues: CASSLSAGQGGDEQFF.

This clonotype was observed at least ten times. The chain uses TRBV28 and TRBJ1-6, with a weak D call TRBD1 (5 bases). Germline-derived CDR1 and CDR2 are MDHEN and SYDVKM. Trimming left V 5 bases short and J 9 bases short, with 26 bases between. The CDR3 is 18 residues long. The CDR3 DNA is TGTGCCAGCAGTCATATGGGGCTGAGGAGGGGTTTTCGTTCACCCCTCCACTTT. Translating gives CASSHMGLRRGFRSPLHF.

This clonotype occurred many times. The chain recombines TRBV5-1 with TRBJ2-5, with D unresolved. V lost 0 bases, J lost 4 bases, and 7 bases lay in between. Germline values: CDR1 SGHRS, CDR2 YFSETQ. The CDR3 sequence is 13 residues long. The CDR3 nucleotides read TGCGCCAGCAGCTTGGCTAGACGAGAGACCCAGTACTTC. This encodes CASSLARRETQYF.

This clonotype was observed many times. The genes are TRBV6-6 and TRBJ2-1; TRBD2 matches 8 bases. V was pared by 7 bases and J by 10 bases, with 21 bases of the junction left unmatched. The length of the CDR3 is 17 residues. CDR1 and CDR2 (germline): MNHNY, SVGAGI (reference sequence). CDR3: CASTKNSGTTSLGEQFF. The DNA for the CDR3 is TGTGCCAGCACTAAAAATAGCGGGACTACTTCCTTAGGGGAGCAGTTCTTC.

This clonotype occurred many times. This sequence joins TRBV25-1 and TRBJ1-5, with D perhaps TRBD1 (5 bases). Between the trimmed V and J ends, which lost 4 bases and 5 bases, there was a span of 18 bases. CDR3 length equals 16 residues. The germline CDR1 and CDR2 sequences are MGHDK and SYGVNS. CDR3 amino acids: CASSASWGRADQPQHF. The DNA for the CDR3 is TGTGCCAGCAGTGCCTCGTGGGGCAGGGCCGATCAGCCCCAGCATTTT.